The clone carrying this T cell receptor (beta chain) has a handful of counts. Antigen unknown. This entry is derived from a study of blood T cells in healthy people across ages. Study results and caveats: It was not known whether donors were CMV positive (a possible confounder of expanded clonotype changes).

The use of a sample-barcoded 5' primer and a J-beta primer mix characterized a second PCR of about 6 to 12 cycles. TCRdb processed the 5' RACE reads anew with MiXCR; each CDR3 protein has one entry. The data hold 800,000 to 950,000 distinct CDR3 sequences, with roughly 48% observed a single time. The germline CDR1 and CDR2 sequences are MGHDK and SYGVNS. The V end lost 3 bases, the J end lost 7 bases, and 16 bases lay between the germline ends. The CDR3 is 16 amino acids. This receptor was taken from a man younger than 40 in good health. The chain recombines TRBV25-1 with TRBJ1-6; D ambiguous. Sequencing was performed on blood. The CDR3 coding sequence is TGTGCCAGCAGTGATAATTACGGGTATGCCAATTCACCCCTCCACTTT. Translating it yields CASSDNYGYANSPLHF. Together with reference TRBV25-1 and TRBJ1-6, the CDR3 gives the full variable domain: EADIYQTPRYLVIGTGKKITLECSQTMGHDKMYWYQQDPGMELHLIHYSYGVNSTEKGDLSSESTVSRIRTEHFPLTLESARPSHTSQYLCASSDNYGYANSPLHFGNGTRLTVT.